The clone carrying this T cell receptor beta chain was seen once. The junction had 4 bases not matched to a gene; V was cut back by 1 base and J by 6 bases. The CDR3 is 14 residues long. Germline values: CDR1 SNHLY, CDR2 FYNNEI. Sequencing used immunoSEQ multiplex PCR; TCRdb keeps in-frame clones, though not all of them. The sample holds under 50,000 clones, 89% seen once. The record originates from a study of blood T cell repertoires in COVID-19. Sequencing was performed on peripheral blood. The TCR sequence derives from a man between 65 and 80 years old with active COVID-19. The J gene is TRBJ2-7, the V gene TRBV2, with TRBD1 matching over 9 bases. The CDR3 spells CASSEGWDRAEQYF. In DNA form, the CDR3 reads TGTGCCAGCAGTGAAGGTTGGGACAGGGCCGAGCAGTACTTC.